Detailed here is one T cell receptor (beta chain). What it recognizes is unknown. This entry comes from a study of Tregs in tolerant kidney transplant recipients. Background on the study: The nonmyeloablative bone marrow transplants came from related graft donors, with transient mixed chimerism. Whole-study results and caveats: Tolerant patients' donor-specific Tregs expanded beyond overall Tregs, suggesting antigen-driven growth.

CD4+CD25+CD127- Tregs, CD4+CD25- non-Tregs, CD4 and CD8 cells were sorted. Regulatory T cells were sorted from thawed PBMCs rested overnight at 37°C with about 220 IU/ml IL-2. The method was immunoSEQ multiplex PCR; TCRdb's version includes in-frame clones alone and lacks a portion of them. Counted here are approximately 66,000 clones, 70% to 90% occurring once; the ten biggest clones make up 2.1%. V dropped 6 bases and J dropped 6 bases, with 15 bases sitting between them. Looked up from germline, CDR1 is KGHSH and CDR2 is LQKENI. The CDR3 has 13 amino acids. The sequence came from a human donor who received a combined kidney and bone marrow transplant. This sample comprised Tregs from blood, obtained before the transplant. This sequence joins TRBV18 and TRBJ2-7, with D possibly being TRBD1 or TRBD2 (6 bases each). The CDR3 sequence: CASSRGPGVEQYF. CDR3 in DNA: TGTGCCAGCTCCCGGGGGCCGGGCGTCGAGCAGTACTTC.